This TCR beta chain originates from a study of shared clonotypes between healthy human individuals. Deep-level settings were used for running the assay. Profiled with immunoSEQ multiplex PCR; TCRdb holds only in-frame clones, not every one. Altogether hundreds of thousands of clones are present, 98% being singletons, with the ten largest covering approximately 0.3%. It was CD45RO-negative cells, positively selected for CCR7, that made up naive CD8 cells, with terminally differentiated effector memory CD45RA+ cells excluded. V dropped 4 bases and J dropped 5; count of bases not matched to a gene: 9. The CDR3 consists of 15 residues. CDR1 and CDR2 from the germline V gene are SGHRS and YFSETQ.

This rearrangement joins TRBV5-1 to TRBJ2-7, with TRBD1 matching 10 bases. Sequenced: naive CD8+ T cells sorted from blood. The source is a young man in good health. The CDR3, as DNA: TGCGCCAGCAGCGCAAGACCCGGGACAGGGGACGAGCAGTACTTC. Protein product: CASSARPGTGDEQYF.